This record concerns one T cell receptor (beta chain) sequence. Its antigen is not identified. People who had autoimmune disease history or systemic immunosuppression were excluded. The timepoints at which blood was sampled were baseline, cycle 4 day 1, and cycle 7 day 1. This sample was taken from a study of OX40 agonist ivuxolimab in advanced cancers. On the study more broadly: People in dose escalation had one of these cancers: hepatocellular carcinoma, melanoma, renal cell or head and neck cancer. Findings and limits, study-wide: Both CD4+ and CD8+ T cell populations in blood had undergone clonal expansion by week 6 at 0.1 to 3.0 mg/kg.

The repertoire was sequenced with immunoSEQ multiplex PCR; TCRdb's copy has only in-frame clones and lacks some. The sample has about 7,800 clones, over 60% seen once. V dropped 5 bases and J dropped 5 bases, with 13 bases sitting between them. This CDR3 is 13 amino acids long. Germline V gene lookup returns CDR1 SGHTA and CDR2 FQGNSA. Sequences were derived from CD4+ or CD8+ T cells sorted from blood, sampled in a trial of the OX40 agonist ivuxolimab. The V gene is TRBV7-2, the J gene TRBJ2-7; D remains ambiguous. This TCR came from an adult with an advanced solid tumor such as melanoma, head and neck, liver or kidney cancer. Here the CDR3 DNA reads TGTGCCAGCAGCCCCACGCCCTATAACGAGCAGTACTTC. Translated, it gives CASSPTPYNEQYF.